These 27 T cell receptor beta chains came from one sample sequenced in a study of cytomegalovirus exposure and HLA in healthy donors. Assay used: immunoSEQ multiplex PCR; TCRdb lists only in-frame clones, some missing. The table lists approximately 280,000 clones, around 86% of them singletons, with around 1% in the top ten. The sample comprised PBMCs. Source of these receptors: a woman between 18 and 29 years old in good health and CMV-seronegative.

The J gene is TRBJ2-1, the V gene TRBV7-6, with 10 bases matching TRBD2. CDR3 length equals 15 residues. Germline V lookup: CDR1 SGHVS, CDR2 FNYEAQ. Unmatched junction bases numbered 2, after V lost 2 bases and J lost 4 bases. CDR3 coding DNA: TGTGCCAGCAGCTTAATAGCGGGGGGTTACAATGAGCAGTTCTTC. Protein sequence: CASSLIAGGYNEQFF.

Comment on this clone: A much larger clone lies one base from this, so it may be a read error. This specimen includes other DNA sequences encoding the same CDR3. The V and J genes are TRBV6-5 and TRBJ1-1; D might be TRBD1 (6 bases). The CDR3 has 14 amino acids. Trimming pared 2 bases from V and 1 base from J, leaving 8 bases between. Germline V gives CDR1 MNHEY, CDR2 SVGAGI. CDR3 DNA sequence: TGTGCCAGCAGTTACGGGGGCACGAACACTGAAGCTTTCTTT. It specifies CASSYGGTNTEAFF.

The rearrangement joins TRBV6-1 to TRBJ2-7; 9 nucleotides match TRBD1. Per the germline V gene, CDR1 is MNHNS and CDR2 is SASEGT. V lost 5 bases, J lost 0 bases, and 2 bases stayed unmatched. The CDR3 contains 14 residues. CDR3: CASSRDRVSYEQYF. CDR3 coding DNA: TGTGCCAGCAGTCGGGACAGGGTCTCCTACGAGCAGTACTTC.

The chain uses TRBV7-2 and TRBJ2-5; D unclear. V lost 6 bases and J 1 base, leaving 12 bases between the germline ends. Germline V gene data show CDR1 as SGHTA and CDR2 as FQGNSA. The CDR3 covers 14 residues. CDR3 residues: CASRIGGGQETQYF. The DNA of the CDR3 is TGTGCCAGCAGAATTGGTGGCGGCCAAGAGACCCAGTACTTC. Drawing the rest from reference TRBV7-2 and TRBJ2-5, the complete variable domain is GAGVSQSPSNKVTEKGKDVELRCDPISGHTALYWYRQSLGQGLEFLIYFQGNSAPDKSGLPSDRFSAERTGGSVSTLTIQRTQQEDSAVYLCASRIGGGQETQYFGPGTRLLVL.

The chain uses TRBV7-8 and TRBJ2-3, with D possibly TRBD2 on 6 matching bases. The CDR3 totals 11 residues. Trimming removed 8 bases at V and 3 bases at J, with 6 bases between. Germline CDR1 is SGHVS and CDR2 is FQNEAQ. For the CDR3, the DNA is TGTGCCAGCGGGGGGACAGATACGCAGTATTTT. This sequence encodes CASGGTDTQYF.

The V and J genes are TRBV7-6 and TRBJ1-3; 7 positions agree with TRBD1. There are 16 residues in the CDR3. The ends lost 2 bases at V and 6 bases at J; junction bases unmatched: 10. Germline-derived CDR1 and CDR2 are SGHVS and FNYEAQ. CDR3: CASSLPSGQSLNTIYF. For the CDR3, the DNA is TGTGCCAGCAGCTTACCTTCGGGACAGAGCTTAAACACCATATATTTT. The variable domain in full, with the rest retrieved from reference TRBV7-6 and TRBJ1-3, is GAGVSQSPRYKVTKRGQDVALRCDPISGHVSLYWYRQALGQGPEFLTYFNYEAQQDKSGLPNDRFSAERPEGSISTLTIQRTEQRDSAMYRCASSLPSGQSLNTIYFGEGSWLTVV.

This clone came up a few times. V gene TRBV7-9 combines with J gene TRBJ2-1; D not resolved. Germline-derived CDR1 and CDR2 are SEHNR and FQNEAQ (reference sequence). The CDR3 has 12 amino acids. Trimming left V 2 bases short and J 5 bases short, with 4 bases between. The chain's CDR3 is CASSLRDNEQFF. The CDR3 region has the DNA TGTGCCAGCAGCTTAAGAGACAATGAGCAGTTCTTC.

The chain combines TRBV7-6 with TRBJ2-7; TRBD1 is a possible D gene (6 bases). CDR1 and CDR2 (germline): SGHVS, FNYEAQ. This CDR3 comprises 13 residues. Between the trimmed V and J ends, which lost 2 bases and 2 bases, there was a span of 7 bases. The CDR3 bases are TGTGCCAGCAGCTTAAGGACAGCCTACGAGCAGTACTTC. This encodes CASSLRTAYEQYF.

This chain joins TRBV13 and TRBJ2-7; D possibly corresponds to TRBD2 (6 bases). Germline CDR1 and CDR2: PRHDT and FYEKMQ (reference sequence). The CDR3 runs to 15 residues. V lost 5 bases and J 0 bases, leaving 14 bases between the germline ends. DNA for the CDR3: TGTGCCAGCAGCACGGGCGGGGAGAACTCCTACGAGCAGTACTTC. This codes for CASSTGGENSYEQYF.

Only one count was recorded for this clone. The V call is TRBV4-1, the J call TRBJ1-6, with 7 positions matching TRBD1. The CDR3 is made up of 16 amino acids. After removal of 0 bases from V and 10 bases from J, the junction contained 9 bases not matched to a gene. CDR1 is MGHRA, CDR2 YSYEKL, per germline. In DNA form, the CDR3 reads TGCGCCAGCAGCCAAGATGTAGGGGGCGCAGGCTCACCCCTCCACTTT. Its protein is CASSQDVGGAGSPLHF.

The genes are TRBV18 and TRBJ2-1; 10 nucleotides agree with TRBD2. Germline-derived CDR1 and CDR2 are KGHSH and LQKENI. The V gene end was trimmed by 4 bases and the J gene end by 4 bases; junction bases not matched to a gene: 7. The CDR3 is 16 residues long. The CDR3 bases are TGTGCCAGCTCACAATCTACTAGCGGGAAGTACAATGAGCAGTTCTTC. Its protein is CASSQSTSGKYNEQFF.

J is TRBJ1-2 and V is TRBV6-6, with TRBD1 identical over 7 bases. The germline CDR1 and CDR2 sequences are MNHNY and SVGAGI (reference sequence). Trimming removed 6 bases from V and 3 bases from J; junction bases left unmatched: 7. This CDR3 has 14 residues. CDR3 residues: CASRKTGFYYGYTF. The CDR3 nucleotides are TGTGCCAGCAGAAAGACAGGGTTTTACTATGGCTACACCTTC.

The V gene is TRBV6-5, the J gene TRBJ1-1, with a weak D call TRBD1 (5 bases). The CDR3 is made up of 14 amino acids. With 5 bases removed from V and 1 base from J, the gap between germline ends came to 11 bases. The germline gives CDR1 MNHEY, CDR2 SVGAGI. In DNA, the CDR3 is TGTGCCAGCAGTGCTGGGGGGGAGAACACTGAAGCTTTCTTT. It encodes CASSAGGENTEAFF.

V and J are TRBV9 and TRBJ1-1, with 7 bases fitting TRBD1. Germline trimming cut 0 bases from V and 7 bases from J; bases unmatched to any gene: 15. CDR1 SGDLS and CDR2 YYNGEE come from the germline V gene. The CDR3 extends over 17 amino acids. CDR3 loop: CASSVVQTGWRGDEAFF. The CDR3 coding sequence is TGTGCCAGCAGCGTAGTGCAGACAGGGTGGCGGGGAGATGAAGCTTTCTTT. The full variable domain, rest sourced from reference TRBV9 and TRBJ1-1, is DSGVTQTPKHLITATGQRVTLRCSPRSGDLSVYWYQQSLDQGLQFLIQYYNGEERAKGNILERFSAQQFPDLHSELNLSSLELGDSALYFCASSVVQTGWRGDEAFFGQGTRLTVV.

The V and J genes are TRBV5-1 and TRBJ1-2; weak D call: TRBD1 (5 bases). CDR1 is SGHRS, CDR2 YFSETQ, per germline. This CDR3 contains 19 residues. V lost 6 bases to trimming and J lost 0 bases, with 27 bases between them. Here the CDR3 DNA reads TGCGCCAGCACCCCTCTACCCCCCATCAGGGTAGTAGCTAACTATGGCTACACCTTC. This sequence encodes CASTPLPPIRVVANYGYTF.

The chain recombines TRBV5-1 with TRBJ2-5; D possibly corresponds to TRBD2 (5 bases). CDR1 is SGHRS, CDR2 YFSETQ, per germline. The CDR3 consists of 15 residues. Trimming cost V 3 bases and J 0 bases, with 12 bases left between them. CDR3 loop: CASSSPDGNQETQYF. CDR3 nucleotide sequence: TGCGCCAGCAGCTCTCCGGACGGGAACCAAGAGACCCAGTACTTC.

This clone was counted between two and nine times. The chain has TRBV6-6 and TRBJ2-7, with 7 bases identical to TRBD2. The CDR3 sequence is 15 residues long. Trimming took 6 bases from V and 0 from J; bases not matched to a gene: 8. Germline V gene sequence: CDR1 MNHNY, CDR2 SVGAGI (reference sequence). The CDR3 sequence: CASRRREGISYEQYF. In nucleotides, the CDR3 is TGTGCCAGCAGAAGGAGGGAGGGAATCTCCTACGAGCAGTACTTC.

The chain is built from TRBV28 and TRBJ1-6; 9 nucleotides agree with TRBD1. V trimming: 6 bases; J trimming: 7 bases; junction bases outside the gene matches: 7. This CDR3 spans 15 amino acids. Germline CDR1 reads MDHEN; CDR2 reads SYDVKM. CDR3 sequence reads: CASRSRDRENSPLHF. CDR3 sequence (DNA): TGTGCCAGCAGATCTCGGGACAGGGAGAATTCACCCCTCCACTTT.

As DNA, the CDR3 is TGTGCCAGCAGTTGGACGGAGGATAACACTGAAGCTTTCTTT. Translated: CASSWTEDNTEAFF. The chain couples TRBV6-1 to TRBJ1-1; unclear D gene. V was clipped by 5 bases and J by 2 bases, with 12 bases between them. The CDR3 is 14 amino acids. Germline V gives CDR1 MNHNS, CDR2 SASEGT.

This chain joins TRBV10-1 and TRBJ2-7; TRBD2 matches 10 bases. The length of the CDR3 is 16 residues. CDR1 is WNHNN and CDR2 is SYGVQD in the germline V gene (reference sequence). Trimming took 0 bases from V and 4 from J; bases not matched to a gene: 6. The CDR3 loop is CASSESASGSWYEQYF. As DNA, the CDR3 is TGCGCCAGCAGTGAGTCGGCTAGCGGGAGCTGGTACGAGCAGTACTTC.

In this sample, this clone turned up once. The chain employs TRBV6-5 and TRBJ1-2; no definite D call. The CDR3 runs to 14 residues. The germline V and J ends were trimmed by 2 bases and 4 bases, with 11 bases remaining between them. In germline, CDR1 is MNHEY, CDR2 SVGAGI. The CDR3 is CASSYIRSGYGYTF. The CDR3, as DNA: TGTGCCAGCAGTTACATCAGGAGCGGCTATGGCTACACCTTC.

The chain links TRBV11-3 to TRBJ2-7; the D gene is possibly TRBD2 (6 bases). CDR1 is SGHNT and CDR2 is YENEEA in the germline V gene. Trimming took off 4 bases at V and 1 base at J, with 17 bases between the two ends. This CDR3 has 16 residues. The CDR3 bases are TGTGCCAGCAGCTCCACCGGGACTTCCGTTTCCTACGAGCAGTACTTC. This sequence encodes CASSSTGTSVSYEQYF.

Regarding this clone: At one end, the junction sequence differs from germline, possibly due to a read error. In DNA, the CDR3 is TGTGCTAGCAGCTTAGCGCCTAGGAATGAGCAGTTCTTC. Protein sequence: CASSLAPRNEQFF. The gene calls are TRBV7-7 and TRBJ2-1; tentatively, D is TRBD2 (5 bases). The CDR3 sequence is 13 residues long. Germline V gives CDR1 SSHAT, CDR2 FNYEAQ (reference sequence).

The chain couples TRBV4-3 to TRBJ1-2; 9 bases match TRBD1. CDR3 length: 16 residues. Germline lookup yields CDR1 LGHNA and CDR2 YSLEER. The junction had 8 bases not matched to a gene; V was cut back by 0 bases and J by 6 bases. CDR3 bases: TGCGCCAGCAGCCAAGACGGGACAGGGAGAGGGGATGGCTACACCTTC. Its translation: CASSQDGTGRGDGYTF.

This clone was seen more than once but under ten times. The gene calls are TRBV4-1 and TRBJ1-2; 7 bases are a match to TRBD1. The CDR3 covers 14 residues. Germline CDR1 is MGHRA and CDR2 is YSYEKL. The J segment lost 8 bases and the V segment lost 2 bases, leaving 8 bases of the junction unmatched. CDR3 nucleotide sequence: TGCGCCAGCAGCCAACCGACAGGGTGGGGCGGCTACACCTTC. Protein: CASSQPTGWGGYTF.

The gene calls are TRBV11-3 and TRBJ1-1; 8 bases line up with TRBD1. V gave up 6 bases and J gave up 1 base; unmatched junction bases: 7. CDR3 size: 15 residues. Germline V gene data show CDR1 as SGHNT and CDR2 as YENEEA. CDR3 bases: TGTGCCAGCAGGCCTCGACAGGGGAAGAACACTGAAGCTTTCTTT. Residues: CASRPRQGKNTEAFF.

The chain employs TRBV6-5 and TRBJ2-1, with 7 positions matching TRBD2. The CDR3 covers 15 residues. The germline V gene has CDR1 MNHEY and CDR2 SVGAGI. With 0 bases clipped from V and 5 bases from J, the junction kept 4 bases outside the gene matches. The CDR3 region has the DNA TGTGCCAGCAGTTACTCGGCTAGCGGAGACAATGAGCAGTTCTTC. As protein: CASSYSASGDNEQFF.